This T cell receptor beta chain was sequenced in a study of blood T cell repertoires in COVID-19. About the research overall: The study drew acute and convalescent COVID-19 samples from the United States, Italy and Spain. T cells, B-cell-depleted T cells, or PBMCs supplied cDNA or gDNA.

Assay: immunoSEQ multiplex PCR; the TCRdb copy retains only in-frame clones and omits some. Among 300,000 to 350,000 clones listed, around 85% were seen once. Participants' reported clinical history set cohort assignment. Germline CDR1 is MDHEN and CDR2 is SYDVKM. The V segment lost 3 bases and the J segment 0 bases; nucleotides outside the gene matches: 5. The CDR3 covers 15 residues. The sample comprised PBMCs or T cells enriched from blood (not recorded which). The origin of this receptor is a woman aged 35 to 49 with acute COVID-19. The chain couples TRBV28 to TRBJ2-7; 7 nucleotides align to TRBD2. The CDR3 DNA follows: TGTGCCAGCAGTTTGGGTCGGGGGGTCTCCTACGAGCAGTACTTC. Translated: CASSLGRGVSYEQYF.